The sequence of this T cell receptor (beta chain) was determined in a study of blood T cell repertoires in COVID-19 (TCRdb year 2020). Notes on the research overall: Samples from collaborators originated in the United States, Italy and Spain and spanned both the acute and convalescent phases of COVID-19. The sample metadata nearly always contained a de-identified subject ID, COVID-19 status, age in years and sex. Samples were obtained from the ongoing ImmuneRACE study (first 160 participants) and from approximately 1,200 subjects provided by 6 global collaborators. The prospective study material was composed of cDNA or gDNA derived from T cells, B-cell-depleted T cells, or PBMCs. The repertoires were released in a freely available public database intended as a resource for research on the immune response to SARS-CoV-2. HLA class I and class II types, where available, came from metadata supplied by the sample provider rather than from assay-based typing. The dataset comprised deeply sampled blood TCRbeta repertoires from subjects exposed to, actively infected with, or recovered from COVID-19.

Findings and caveats that apply to the study as a whole: The amount of clinical and demographic metadata varied by source and participant and was provided uncurated.

TCRbeta CDR3 regions were amplified from genomic DNA using the immunoSEQ Assay, a bias-controlled multiplex PCR. As for how the authors treated the data: Within the assay, amplification of reference gene primers was used to estimate how many nucleated cells each sample contained. To quantify the absolute abundance of each unique TCRbeta CDR3 rearrangement, sequence reads were collapsed and filtered. Productive Simpson clonality was computed per sample as the square root of Simpson's diversity index over productive rearrangements. Here the immuneACCESS table is served through TCRdb, limited to in-frame sequences with V and J called. Missing clones are a known gap in these copies; in checked studies unresolved V genes cover under half, and the rest lacks a known reason. That table furnishes V, J and clone size, whereas the DNA furnished D and trimming. Counted in this sample were 150,000 to 200,000 clones; nearly 80% of them appeared once. Of the sample, more than 25% falls within the top ten clones.

Compared with germline, V lacks 0 bases and J lacks 3 bases; bases without a gene match: 4. The CDR3 spans 16 residues, from the cysteine through the phenylalanine. The sequence is cut down to CDR3 DNA, 48 bases in frame from base 1. CDR1 and CDR2, looked up from the germline V gene, are MGHRA and YSYEKL. Of note for this clone: Its antigen is unknown. Nothing much larger sits one base from this clone, and base qualities are not available.

Collaborating institutions collected whole blood in K2EDTA tubes following their own protocols. For TCRbeta analysis, collaborators shipped samples in one of three forms: frozen whole blood, isolated PBMCs, or DNA extracted from either of those sample types. The sequence was obtained from a woman aged 70-85 years with acute or convalescent COVID-19. The sequence links TRBV4-1 to TRBJ2-1; a stretch of 8 junction bases matches TRBD2. Sample: peripheral blood. DNA sequence: TGCGCCAGCAGCCAAGACCCCAGCGGGGGCTACAATGAGCAGTTCTTC. Its protein is CASSQDPSGGYNEQFF.